This T cell receptor beta chain is drawn from a study of blood T cell repertoires in COVID-19. Study-level information: The origin of the acute and convalescent COVID-19 samples was the United States, Italy and Spain. T cells, B-cell-depleted T cells, or PBMCs supplied cDNA or gDNA.

Per the original methods: Reference gene primer amplification yielded estimated nucleated cell counts. Produced via immunoSEQ multiplex PCR; TCRdb's table is partial and in-frame only. The D gene and trimming were derived from the DNA, and the V and J assignments and clone size from that table. Of some 300,000 clones listed, 70% to 90% are singletons. This CDR3 is built from 15 residues. V was pared by 0 bases and J by 8 bases, with 14 bases between. Germline V gene sequence: CDR1 ENHRY, CDR2 SYGVKD. This clonotype originated in a woman aged 50 to 60 with active or convalescent COVID-19. Sequencing was done on a sample of peripheral blood. V gene TRBV10-3 combines with J gene TRBJ1-5; a possible D gene is TRBD1 (5 bases). DNA of the CDR3: TGTGCCATCAGTGAGTCGTCCGGGGGTTCGAAGCCCCAGCATTTT. This sequence encodes CAISESSGGSKPQHF.